The rows below give T cell receptor beta chains drawn from one sample of a study of blood T cell repertoires in COVID-19. Generated by immunoSEQ multiplex PCR, the TCRdb table keeps only in-frame clones and is missing some. The sample holds a few hundred thousand clones, over 65% seen once. The sample consisted of peripheral blood. The source is a woman of 80 years or more with acute or convalescent COVID-19. Each CDR3 is given with its conserved first and last residue. The D gene is left open where the match is weak. Clone size, where shown, is once, few, many, or a class for clones that have expanded.

>-|TRBV29-1|TRBJ2-1|TRBD1
TGCAGCGCCGACAGGGGGAAGAAGAATGAGCAGTTCTTC
CSADRGKKNEQFF
>once|TRBV18|TRBJ1-1|-
TGTGCCAGCTCGCCTCGGGAAGGGAACACTGAAGCTTTCTTT
CASSPREGNTEAFF
>-|TRBV7-2|TRBJ2-5|TRBD2
TGTGCCAGCACCCCCGGACTAGGGCTGACGGAGACCCAGTACTTC
CASTPGLGLTETQYF
>few|TRBV30|TRBJ1-2|-
TGTGCCTGGAGTGTACTTCGAGTTTTATCTGGCTACACCTTC
CAWSVLRVLSGYTF
>-|TRBV11-2|TRBJ1-3|-
TGTGCCAGCAGCTTGGGGCAGGGAAACACCATATATTTT
CASSLGQGNTIYF
>once|TRBV30|TRBJ1-6|-
TGTGCCTGGACCAACTCAGGAGGCTCCTATAATTCACCCCTCCACTTT
CAWTNSGGSYNSPLHF
>-|TRBV5-1|TRBJ2-1|TRBD1
TGCGCCAGCAGCTTGGGGACAGGGTCAAATGAGCAGTTCTTC
CASSLGTGSNEQFF
>-|TRBV19|TRBJ1-5|TRBD1
TGTGCCAGTAGTAGCACAGGGGTTGGCAATCAGCCCCAGCATTTT
CASSSTGVGNQPQHF
>-|TRBV3-1/TRBV3-2|TRBJ1-3|-
TGTGCCAGCAGCCAAGAGCGACAAGAAGGGGTAGCTGGAAACACCATATATTTT
CASSQERQEGVAGNTIYF
>-|TRBV29-1|TRBJ1-2|TRBD1
TGCAGCGTTGAACGGGACAGGGGGCCGGGTGGCTACACCTTC
CSVERDRGPGGYTF
>-|TRBV7-2|TRBJ1-1|TRBD1
TGTGCCAGCAGCCACCAACAGGGGGCCCTCATGAACACTGAAGCTTTCTTT
CASSHQQGALMNTEAFF
>-|TRBV3-1/TRBV3-2|TRBJ1-1|-
TGTGCCAGCAGCCAAGATGGCGGCAACCCTCGAGCTTTCTTT
CASSQDGGNPRAFF
>-|TRBV18|TRBJ2-2|TRBD1
TGTGCCAGCTCACCCGGGACAGGGAGACGTCCCGGGGAGCTGTTTTTT
CASSPGTGRRPGELFF
>-|TRBV21-1|TRBJ2-7|-
TGTGCCAGCAGCGCCCGGACAGGGTTGATGTACGAGCAGTACTTC
CASSARTGLMYEQYF
>once|TRBV1|TRBJ2-5|-
TGCACCAGCAGCCAAGATCCCCGACTAGCGGAAGAGACCCAGTACTTC
CTSSQDPRLAEETQYF
>-|TRBV6-5|TRBJ1-3|-
TGTGCCAGCAGCACGGGGGTAGCGACTGGAAACACCATATATTTT
CASSTGVATGNTIYF
>-|TRBV19|TRBJ2-7|-
TGTGCCAGTAGTATAGGGGCAGGGCAAACCTACGAGCAGTACTTC
CASSIGAGQTYEQYF
>-|TRBV18|TRBJ2-5|TRBD1
TGTGCCAGCTCACCACTTCTGACAGGGTCGGGAGAGACCCAGTACTTC
CASSPLLTGSGETQYF
>few|TRBV27|TRBJ1-1|-
TGTGCCAGCAGTTTTAACAGATTATATGAAGCTTTCTTT
CASSFNRLYEAFF
>once|TRBV5-1|TRBJ2-1|-
TGCGCCAGCAGCTTGGCCGCAGGCCACAATGAGCAGTTCTTC
CASSLAAGHNEQFF
>-|TRBV19|TRBJ2-7|TRBD2
TGTGCCAGTAGTTCGGGACTAGCGGGAAATACCTACGAGCAGTACTTC
CASSSGLAGNTYEQYF
>few|TRBV30|TRBJ2-1|TRBD1
TGTGCCTGGAGGACTGACAGGGTCTACAATGAGCAGTTCTTC
CAWRTDRVYNEQFF
>-|TRBV7-9|TRBJ1-4|-
TGTGCCAGCAGCTTAGGAGTAGGTTCGGGTACTGAAAAACTGTTTTTT
CASSLGVGSGTEKLFF
>-|TRBV10-1|TRBJ2-5|-
TGCGCCAGCAGTGAGTCATCACAGGGTCCCAAAGAGACCCAGTACTTC
CASSESSQGPKETQYF
>-|TRBV5-1|TRBJ1-2|TRBD1
TGCGCCAGCAGCTTGGCTGACAGGGGGAGCTATGGCTACACCTTC
CASSLADRGSYGYTF
>-|TRBV19|TRBJ2-5|TRBD1
TGTGCCAGTAGTATTATCACAGGGGGCGCAGAGACCCAGTACTTC
CASSIITGGAETQYF
>-|TRBV29-1|TRBJ1-1|-
TGCAGCGTCCACCCACTCCGGGGATCCTACACTGAAGCTTTCTTT
CSVHPLRGSYTEAFF
>-|TRBV18|TRBJ2-2|-
TGTGCCAGCTCACTTCAGGGTTTCCCGAACACCGGGGAGCTGTTTTTT
CASSLQGFPNTGELFF
>-|TRBV19|TRBJ1-1|TRBD1
TGTGCCAGTAGGGACAGGGGGGAGGACACTGAAGCTTTCTTT
CASRDRGEDTEAFF
>-|TRBV3-1/TRBV3-2|TRBJ1-4|TRBD1
TGTGCCAGCAGCCGTTCAGGGGGCGATGAAAAACTGTTTTTT
CASSRSGGDEKLFF
>-|TRBV10-1|TRBJ2-1|-
TGCGCCAGCAGTGAATTTTTTCGGGGCCAGGGGGGTGAGCAGTTCTTC
CASSEFFRGQGGEQFF
>-|TRBV4-2|TRBJ1-3|-
TGTGCCAGCAGCCAAGAAGATCGGGGGTTTAGCTCTGGAAACACCATATATTTT
CASSQEDRGFSSGNTIYF
>-|TRBV11-2|TRBJ2-2|TRBD1
TGTGCCAGCACCAAGGACAGGGACACCGGGGAGCTGTTTTTT
CASTKDRDTGELFF
>-|TRBV5-4|TRBJ1-1|-
TGTGCCAGCAGCTTGGGAGGGCGGAAGAACACTGAAGCTTTCTTT
CASSLGGRKNTEAFF